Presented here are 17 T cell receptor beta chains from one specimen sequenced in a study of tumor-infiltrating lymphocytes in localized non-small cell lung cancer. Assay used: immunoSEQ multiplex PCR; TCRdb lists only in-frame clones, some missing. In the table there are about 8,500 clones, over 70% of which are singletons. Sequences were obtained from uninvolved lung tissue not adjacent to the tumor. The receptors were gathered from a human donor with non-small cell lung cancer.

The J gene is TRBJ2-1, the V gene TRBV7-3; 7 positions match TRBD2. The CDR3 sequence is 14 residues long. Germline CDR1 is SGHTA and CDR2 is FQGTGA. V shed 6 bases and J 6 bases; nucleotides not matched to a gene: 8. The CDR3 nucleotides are TGTGCCAGCAGTCAGGGACTAAGGGCCAATGAGCAGTTCTTC. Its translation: CASSQGLRANEQFF.

CDR3 residues: CASSLSGGLGKNIQYF. In DNA form, the CDR3 reads TGTGCCAGCAGCTTATCGGGGGGGCTTGGCAAAAACATTCAGTACTTC. V and J are TRBV7-2 and TRBJ2-4, with 8 bases that match TRBD2. The germline V gene encodes CDR1 SGHTA and CDR2 FQGNSA. V was clipped by 2 bases and J by 3 bases; unmatched bases: 6. This CDR3 has 16 amino acids.

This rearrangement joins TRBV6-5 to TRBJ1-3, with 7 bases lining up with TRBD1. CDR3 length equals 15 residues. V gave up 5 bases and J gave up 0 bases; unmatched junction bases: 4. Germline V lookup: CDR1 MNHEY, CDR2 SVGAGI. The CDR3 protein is CASSRDRDSGNTIYF. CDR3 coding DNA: TGTGCCAGCAGTCGGGACAGAGACTCTGGAAACACCATATATTTT.

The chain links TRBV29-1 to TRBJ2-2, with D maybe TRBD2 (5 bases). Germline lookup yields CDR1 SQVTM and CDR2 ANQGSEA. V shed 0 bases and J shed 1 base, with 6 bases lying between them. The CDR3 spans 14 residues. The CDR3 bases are TGCAGCGTTGAAGAGGGGAGGAACACCGGGGAGCTGTTTTTT. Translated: CSVEEGRNTGELFF.

CDR3 loop: CASSSRQGLREQYF. The CDR3 DNA reads TGTGCCAGCAGTTCACGACAGGGTTTAAGGGAGCAGTACTTC. V usage is TRBV28 and J usage is TRBJ2-7; 7 bases are a match to TRBD1. The length of the CDR3 is 14 residues. CDR1 and CDR2 from the germline V gene are MDHEN and SYDVKM. Losses at the gene ends were 4 bases for V and 7 bases for J; bases not matched to a gene: 10. The full variable domain, with the rest looked up from reference TRBV28 and TRBJ2-7, is DVKVTQSSRYLVKRTGEKVFLECVQDMDHENMFWYRQDPGLGLRLIYFSYDVKMKEKGDIPEGYSVSREKKERFSLILESASTNQTSMYLCASSSRQGLREQYFGPGTRLTVT.

The CDR3 sequence: CASSLGLPAYNEQFF. The CDR3 DNA reads as TGTGCCAGCAGCCTCGGACTGCCAGCCTACAATGAGCAGTTCTTC. The rearrangement uses TRBV11-1 and TRBJ2-1; a weak D match, TRBD2 (5 bases). Germline V gene lookup returns CDR1 SGHAT and CDR2 FQDESV (reference sequence). The CDR3 runs 15 residues. Deletions cut 5 bases from V and 2 bases from J, with 13 bases between. Full variable domain (rest looked up from reference TRBV11-1 and TRBJ2-1): EAEVAQSPRYKITEKSQAVAFWCDPISGHATLYWYRQILGQGPELLVQFQDESVVDDSQLPKDRFSAERLKGVDSTLKIQPAELGDSAMYLCASSLGLPAYNEQFFGPGTRLTVL.

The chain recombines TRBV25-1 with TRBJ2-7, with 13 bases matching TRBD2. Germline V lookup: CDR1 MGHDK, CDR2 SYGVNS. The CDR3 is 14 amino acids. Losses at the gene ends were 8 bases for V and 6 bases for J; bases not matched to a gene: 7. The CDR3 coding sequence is TGTGCCAGCGGCCGACTAGCGGGAGGAGGCGAGCAGTACTTC. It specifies CASGRLAGGGEQYF.

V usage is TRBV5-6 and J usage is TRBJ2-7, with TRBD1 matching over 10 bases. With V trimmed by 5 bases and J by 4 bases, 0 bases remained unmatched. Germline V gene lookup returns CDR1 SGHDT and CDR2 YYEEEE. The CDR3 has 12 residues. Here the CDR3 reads CASRGQGYEQYF. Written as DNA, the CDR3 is TGTGCCAGCAGGGGACAGGGGTACGAGCAGTACTTC.

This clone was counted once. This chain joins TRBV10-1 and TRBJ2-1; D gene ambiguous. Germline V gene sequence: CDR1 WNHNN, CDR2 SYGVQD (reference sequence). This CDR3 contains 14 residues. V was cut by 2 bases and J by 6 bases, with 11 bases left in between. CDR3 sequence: CASSEKSGINEQFF. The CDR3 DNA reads TGCGCCAGCAGTGAGAAGAGTGGTATCAATGAGCAGTTCTTC.

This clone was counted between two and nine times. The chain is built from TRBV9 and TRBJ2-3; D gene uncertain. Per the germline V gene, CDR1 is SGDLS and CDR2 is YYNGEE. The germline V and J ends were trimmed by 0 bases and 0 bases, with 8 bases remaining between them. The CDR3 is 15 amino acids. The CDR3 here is CASSVGATSTDTQYF. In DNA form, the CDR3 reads TGTGCCAGCAGCGTAGGCGCCACTAGCACAGATACGCAGTATTTT. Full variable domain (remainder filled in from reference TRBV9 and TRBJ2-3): DSGVTQTPKHLITATGQRVTLRCSPRSGDLSVYWYQQSLDQGLQFLIQYYNGEERAKGNILERFSAQQFPDLHSELNLSSLELGDSALYFCASSVGATSTDTQYFGPGTRLTVL.

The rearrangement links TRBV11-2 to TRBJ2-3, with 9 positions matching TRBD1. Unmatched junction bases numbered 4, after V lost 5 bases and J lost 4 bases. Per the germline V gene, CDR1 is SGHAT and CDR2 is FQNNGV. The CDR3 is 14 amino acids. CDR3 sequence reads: CASSLGQGPDTQYF. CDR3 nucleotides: TGTGCCAGCAGCCTTGGACAGGGGCCAGATACGCAGTATTTT.

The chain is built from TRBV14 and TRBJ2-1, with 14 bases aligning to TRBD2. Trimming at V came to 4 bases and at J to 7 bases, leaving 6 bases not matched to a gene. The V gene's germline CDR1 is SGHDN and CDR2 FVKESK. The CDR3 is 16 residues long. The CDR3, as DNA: TGTGCCAGCAGCCTCCTCGGGACTAGCGGGAGTAATGAGCAGTTCTTC. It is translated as CASSLLGTSGSNEQFF. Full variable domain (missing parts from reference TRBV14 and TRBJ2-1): EAGVTQFPSHSVIEKGQTVTLRCDPISGHDNLYWYRRVMGKEIKFLLHFVKESKQDESGMPNNRFLAERTGGTYSTLKVQPAELEDSGVYFCASSLLGTSGSNEQFFGPGTRLTVL.

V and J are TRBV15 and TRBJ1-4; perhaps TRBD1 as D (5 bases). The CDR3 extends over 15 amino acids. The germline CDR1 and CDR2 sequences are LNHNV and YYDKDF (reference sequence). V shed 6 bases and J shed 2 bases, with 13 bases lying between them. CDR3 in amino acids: CATRVGTATNEKLFF. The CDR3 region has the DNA TGTGCCACCAGAGTCGGGACCGCGACTAATGAAAAACTGTTTTTT.

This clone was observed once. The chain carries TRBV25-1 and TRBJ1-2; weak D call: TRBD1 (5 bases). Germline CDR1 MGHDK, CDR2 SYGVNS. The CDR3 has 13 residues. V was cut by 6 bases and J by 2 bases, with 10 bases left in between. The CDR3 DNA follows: TGTGCCAGCAGACAACAGGAAAACTATGGCTACACCTTC. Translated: CASRQQENYGYTF.

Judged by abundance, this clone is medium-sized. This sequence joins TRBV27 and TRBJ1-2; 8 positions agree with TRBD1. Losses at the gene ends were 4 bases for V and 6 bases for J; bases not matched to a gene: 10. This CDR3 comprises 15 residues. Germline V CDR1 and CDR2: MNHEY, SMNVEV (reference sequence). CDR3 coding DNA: TGTGCCAGCAGTTACAGACAGGGGTCGAGAGATGGCTACACCTTC. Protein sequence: CASSYRQGSRDGYTF.

Written as DNA, the CDR3 is TGTGCCAGCTCACCACCCTCCCAGGGTAGCGGTGAGCAGTTCTTC. This gives the protein CASSPPSQGSGEQFF. The chain is built from TRBV18 and TRBJ2-1; D is perhaps TRBD2 (6 bases). This CDR3 has 15 residues. Germline assignment: CDR1 KGHSH and CDR2 LQKENI. The V and J ends lost 0 bases and 9 bases respectively, with 15 bases between them.

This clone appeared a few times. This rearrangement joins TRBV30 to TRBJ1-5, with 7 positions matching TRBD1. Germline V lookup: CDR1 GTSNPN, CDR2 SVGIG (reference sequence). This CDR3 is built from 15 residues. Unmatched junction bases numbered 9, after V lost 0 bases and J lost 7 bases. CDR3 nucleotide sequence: TGTGCCTGGAGTGTCCCCGACAGGGAGTCCCAGCCCCAGCATTTT. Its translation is CAWSVPDRESQPQHF.